A selection of T cell receptor beta chains follows, all from one sample in a study of T-cell memory formation after mild COVID-19. TCRdb redid the calling of the 5' RACE reads with MiXCR, one entry per CDR3 protein. The table has around 510,000 distinct CDR3 sequences, about 20% seen once. Sequencing input: PBMCs or a T cell subset sorted from them (not recorded which). These receptors all come from an adult woman who had mild COVID-19 (a few samples of this study predate the infection). Cell type and time point are not known. Both conserved end residues are trimmed from each CDR3.

V: TRBV19
CDR3: ASSLQGLAGWNEQF

V: TRBV5-1
CDR3: ASNAGEFTGELF

V: TRBV6-6
CDR3: ASSYSGITSGRADTQY

V: TRBV7-9
CDR3: ASSRQGFNQPQH

V: TRBV30
CDR3: AWSRTSPAYEQY

V: TRBV20-1
CDR3: SARDEATSLYEQY

V: TRBV6-1
CDR3: ASRGQGGSQPQH

V: TRBV10-3
CDR3: AISDGVGYEQY

V: TRBV12-3/TRBV12-4
CDR3: ATTGGLYWTDTQY

V: TRBV7-2
CDR3: ASSMTGGGGYT

V: TRBV10-3
CDR3: AINHRNDTDTQY

V: TRBV15
CDR3: ATSSPVTRLWETQY

V: TRBV5-1
CDR3: ASSLGQGFNTEAF

V: TRBV6-5
CDR3: ASSYGGLRQETQY

V: TRBV29-1
CDR3: SVEPGVGETQY

V: TRBV29-1
CDR3: SVVAGELTDTQY

V: TRBV19
CDR3: ASSTTMNTEAF

V: TRBV6-5
CDR3: ASNGAANTGELF

V: TRBV18
CDR3: ASSPRAPAPGTGELF

V: TRBV30
CDR3: AGGPTAYNEQF

V: TRBV11-3
CDR3: ASSLDHGTGPYNEQF

V: TRBV5-4
CDR3: ASSPSINSKPYGYT

V: TRBV20-1
CDR3: SAPGMQGPEAF

V: TRBV5-1
CDR3: ASSLGAGPYNEQF

V: TRBV7-9
CDR3: ASSSAYRLREVNEQF

V: TRBV18
CDR3: ASSPNSGGSQTQY

V: TRBV2
CDR3: ASSEVPSGGNLDNEQF

V: TRBV12-3/TRBV12-4
CDR3: ASSIDRAKGYGYT

V: TRBV12-3/TRBV12-4
CDR3: ASRRTGNGELF

V: TRBV11-2
CDR3: ASSARIGGNTEAF

V: TRBV7-3
CDR3: ASSPLPREMAPDTQY

V: TRBV19
CDR3: ASSIRAGGDNEQF

V: TRBV20-1
CDR3: SASRTSGGARPDTQY

V: TRBV12-3/TRBV12-4
CDR3: ASSSGSRNQPQH

V: TRBV4-2
CDR3: ASSQLRGAEQF

V: TRBV6-5
CDR3: ASSYSRGEPQETQY

V: TRBV12-3/TRBV12-4
CDR3: ASSTPLGVGSTDTQY

V: TRBV12-3/TRBV12-4
CDR3: ASSFFSGAPGELF

V: TRBV4-2
CDR3: ASSQEIGQGGTGNTIY

V: TRBV7-9
CDR3: ASSITLAGFSTDTQY

V: TRBV18
CDR3: ASSPRGLSGYNEQF

V: TRBV7-9
CDR3: SSSLKQGGSGELF

V: TRBV6-5
CDR3: ASSPTTTGWGYNSPLH

V: TRBV4-2
CDR3: ASSPSGGNVDTQY

V: TRBV5-6
CDR3: ASSFMAGEGLYNEQF

V: TRBV7-9
CDR3: ASSPKTAYEQY

V: TRBV24-1
CDR3: ATSDSYSPSTDTQY

V: TRBV29-1
CDR3: SGAAGSTDTQY

V: TRBV7-9
CDR3: ASTLDRLTYNEQF

V: TRBV3-1
CDR3: ASSPPGPTSTDTQY